The clone carrying this T cell receptor (beta chain) appeared a single time. Germline and junction disagree at one end, which may indicate a read error. The CDR3 has 14 residues. Germline loops: CDR1 SSHAT, CDR2 FNYEAQ (reference sequence). This record comes from a study of T cell changes during pregnancy in multiple sclerosis. Sequencing was performed with immunoSEQ multiplex PCR; in TCRdb, only in-frame clones are kept and a portion is missing. This table holds 100,000 to 130,000 clones, 85% to 95% found once. Here the sequenced sample was peripheral blood, taken in the third trimester of pregnancy. The genes are TRBV7-7 and TRBJ2-3; no definite D call. The sequence was collected from a female donor in good health, enrolled as a control in a pregnancy study. The CDR3 DNA reads TGTGCTAGCAGCTCCGGTGCTAGCACAGATACGCAGTATTTT. Its protein is CASSSGASTDTQYF.